The source of this T cell receptor (beta chain) is a study of cytomegalovirus exposure and HLA in healthy donors. Study-level points and caveats: Listed as cytomegalovirus-associated were 150 or so TCR beta chains. Across donors, most TCRs were seen rarely, yet some public ones were widespread. Accounts indicate the classifier identified cytomegalovirus status with strong specificity and sensitivity.

The donors were members of the validation cohort comprising approximately 120 subjects, separate from the roughly 730-subject first cohort. A remark on this clone: What it binds is unknown.

The CDR3 runs 14 residues. CDR1 is WNHNN, CDR2 SYGVQD, per germline (reference sequence). J lost 4 bases, V lost 2 bases, and 2 bases had no gene match. Generated by immunoSEQ multiplex PCR, the TCRdb table keeps only in-frame clones and is missing some. The sample contains 260,000 or so clones, just under 90% of which appear only once. The V and J genes are TRBV10-1 and TRBJ2-3; TRBD1 matches at 8 bases. The material sequenced was PBMCs. This TCR was recovered from a man younger than 30 in good health and CMV-seronegative. As DNA, the CDR3 is TGCGCCAGCAGTGAGACAGGGGGATCAGATACGCAGTATTTT. Its protein is CASSETGGSDTQYF.